This section outlines one T cell receptor (beta chain) sequence together with its context. This sample was taken from a study of cytomegalovirus exposure and HLA in healthy donors. A multiplex PCR was run with 60 Vbeta primers and 13 Jbeta primers. Sequenced by immunoSEQ multiplex PCR; TCRdb stores in-frame clones only, minus some. The sample yields over 85,000 clones, 81% seen once. Trimming stripped 0 bases from V and 2 bases from J, with 8 bases between. This CDR3 comprises 15 residues. Germline CDR1 and CDR2: MRHNA and SNTAGT. The source is a man aged 35 to 55 in good health and CMV-seropositive. The rearrangement links TRBV6-4 to TRBJ2-1, with D possibly matching TRBD2 (5 bases). The sample taken for sequencing was PBMCs. Here the CDR3 DNA reads TGTGCCAGCAGTGACTCGGGAGACACCTACAATGAGCAGTTCTTC. Amino acid sequence: CASSDSGDTYNEQFF.